The entry below describes one TCR beta chain. Per the germline V gene, CDR1 is DFQATT and CDR2 is SNEGSKA (reference sequence). The CDR3 contains 11 residues. Trimming shortened V by 4 bases and J by 6 bases, and 6 bases separated the two germline ends. This entry is derived from a study of long-term antiretroviral therapy in people with HIV. Survey-level resolution applied to immunoSEQ assay v3.0. The repertoire was sequenced with immunoSEQ multiplex PCR; TCRdb's copy has only in-frame clones and lacks some. The sample shows 30,000 to 40,000 clones, 70% to 90% of them seen only once. This clonotype was sampled from a young man with HIV. The rearrangement links TRBV20-1 to TRBJ2-2; D gene uncertain. Specimen: unsorted PBMCs, collected 1.1 years after starting antiretroviral therapy. The CDR3 nucleotides read TGCAGTGCTATCTTGGCCGGGGAGCTGTTTTTT. Translating it yields CSAILAGELFF.